This T cell receptor (beta chain) was obtained from a study of cytomegalovirus exposure and HLA in healthy donors. On this clone itself: The antigen is not known.

The V and J ends lost 2 bases and 5 bases, in that order; junction bases with no gene match: 4. The CDR3 sequence is 15 residues long. Germline CDR1 is SGHRS and CDR2 is YFSETQ. General study findings and limits: Some V segments could not be told apart, so they were left out, TRBV6-2 and TRBV6-3 among them. The authors later linked a missense DCLRE1C variant to TCR beta V- and J-gene trimming.

PCR amplification relied on 60 Vbeta primers (plus 13 Jbeta primers). The method was immunoSEQ multiplex PCR; TCRdb's version includes in-frame clones alone and lacks a portion of them. The table has some 130,000 clones, about 80% seen once; the top ten hold more than 2.5%. This rearrangement joins TRBV5-1 to TRBJ1-5; 10 nucleotides match TRBD1. This clonotype originated in a male donor in good health and CMV-seronegative. Sample: PBMCs. The CDR3 bases are TGCGCCAGCAGCTTAAAAGGGACAGGGGATCAGCCCCAGCATTTT. Translating gives CASSLKGTGDQPQHF.